This note documents a single T cell receptor beta chain sequence. The antigen remains unidentified. The germline gives CDR1 SGHRS, CDR2 YFSETQ. The CDR3 consists of 16 residues. The V and J ends lost 5 bases and 2 bases respectively, with 20 bases between them. The sample comes from a study of cytomegalovirus exposure and HLA in healthy donors. General observations from the study: As was reported, the classifier diagnosed cytomegalovirus status with high specificity and sensitivity. A few of the chains that were CMV-associated were confirmed in vitro to be specific for CMV antigens. Most observed TCR sequences were rare, whereas some public TCRs were detected in many donors. It was 150 to 200 TCR beta chains that were listed as cytomegalovirus-associated.

Repertoires were generated with immunoSEQ multiplex PCR, while TCRdb's copy carries only in-frame clones and drops some. The sample contains 76,000 or so clones, around 94% of which appear only once. Sample: PBMCs. This receptor was obtained from a woman under 30 in good health and CMV-seronegative. The chain has TRBV5-1 and TRBJ2-7; possibly TRBD2 for D (6 bases). This chain's CDR3 is CASSGGTGLLAYEQYF. The CDR3 bases are TGCGCCAGCAGTGGAGGGACTGGGCTATTAGCCTACGAGCAGTACTTC.